This T cell receptor (beta chain) is drawn from a study of shared clonotypes between healthy human individuals. Study at large: Donors, aged 18 to 49, were two women and a few men. CD4 naive and memory got three plates each, CD8 naive two, CD8 memory one. Study results and limitations: Clonotypes which were not shared had lower generation probabilities than clonotypes that all four donors shared.

TCRdb's copy holds only in-frame clones and misses some; the assay was immunoSEQ multiplex PCR. The table records millions of clones, about 95% of them present only once. This CDR3 has 14 residues. The germline V gene has CDR1 MDHEN and CDR2 SYDVKM. Unmatched junction bases numbered 2, after V lost 1 base and J lost 5 bases. This clone showed up just once. The antigen is unknown. The naive CD8 subset, CD45RO-negative cells positively selected for CCR7, excluded terminally differentiated effector memory CD45RA+ cells. Every donor, a Caucasian adult, lived in Nashville, Tennessee. The specimen was naive CD8+ T cells sorted from blood. This clonotype originated in a young man in good health. V and J are TRBV28 and TRBJ2-1; 7 positions match TRBD2. CDR3: CASSLSSGHNEQFF. DNA of the CDR3: TGTGCCAGCAGTTTATCTAGCGGCCACAATGAGCAGTTCTTC.